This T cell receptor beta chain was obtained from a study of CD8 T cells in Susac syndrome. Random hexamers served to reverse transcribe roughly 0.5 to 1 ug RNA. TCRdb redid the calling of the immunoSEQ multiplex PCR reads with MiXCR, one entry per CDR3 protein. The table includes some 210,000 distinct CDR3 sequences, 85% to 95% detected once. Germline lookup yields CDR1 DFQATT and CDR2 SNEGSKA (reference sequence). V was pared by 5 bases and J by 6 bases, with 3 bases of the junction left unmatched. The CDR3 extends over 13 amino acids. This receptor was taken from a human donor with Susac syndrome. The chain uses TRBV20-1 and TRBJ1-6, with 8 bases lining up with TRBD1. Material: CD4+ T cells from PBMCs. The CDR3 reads CSAPGQANSPLHF. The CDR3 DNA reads TGCAGTGCTCCGGGACAGGCTAATTCACCCCTCCACTTT.